These 10 T cell receptor beta chains were sequenced from one sample in a study of shared clonotypes between healthy human individuals. TCRdb's table, derived via immunoSEQ multiplex PCR, lists solely in-frame clones and lacks some. The sample shows about 680,000 clones, 73% of them seen only once. Sequencing was done on a sample of memory CD4+ T cells sorted from blood. Documented subset: CD45RA-negative fraction. The source of these receptors is a woman aged 25 to 45 in good health.

The chain combines TRBV5-4 with TRBJ2-2; the D gene could be TRBD1 or TRBD2 (5 bases each). The CDR3 totals 15 residues. Germline CDR1 is SGHNT and CDR2 is YYREEE (reference sequence). The V gene lost 2 bases and the J gene lost 4 bases, with 12 bases spanning the gap. In nucleotides, the CDR3 is TGTGCCAGCAGCTTCAGCGTGGGGGTCACCGGGGAGCTGTTTTTT. It encodes CASSFSVGVTGELFF.

The chain links TRBV6-5 to TRBJ1-1; tentatively, D is TRBD1 (5 bases). The V and J ends lost 2 bases and 11 bases respectively, with 15 bases between them. The V gene's germline CDR1 is MNHEY and CDR2 SVGAGI. The CDR3 spans 13 residues. CDR3 nucleotides: TGTGCCAGCAGTTACCCCTCAGGGTCCAGGGCTTTCTTT. Amino acids: CASSYPSGSRAFF.

In this sample, this clone turned up a few times. The chain carries TRBV19 and TRBJ1-4, with 7 bases lining up with TRBD1. The CDR3 covers 14 residues. CDR1 LNHDA and CDR2 SQIVND come from the germline V gene (reference sequence). Trimming cost V 5 bases and J 7 bases; bases outside gene matches: 7. CDR3 residues: CASSSTGTTEKLFF. DNA of the CDR3: TGTGCCAGTAGTTCGACAGGGACGACTGAAAAACTGTTTTTT.

The V call is TRBV27, the J call TRBJ2-1; 7 nucleotides line up with TRBD2. This CDR3 contains 15 residues. Germline assignment: CDR1 MNHEY and CDR2 SMNVEV (reference sequence). The V gene end was trimmed by 5 bases and the J gene end by 5 bases; junction bases not matched to a gene: 9. The CDR3 is CASSARTRSNNEQFF. DNA for the CDR3: TGTGCCAGCAGTGCCCGGACTAGATCGAACAATGAGCAGTTCTTC.

This chain connects TRBV18 to TRBJ1-1; D is uncertain. V was shortened by 2 bases and J by 4 bases, with 8 bases between the two germline ends. CDR1 is KGHSH, CDR2 LQKENI, per germline. This CDR3 is built from 13 residues. CDR3: CASSPGGTTEAFF. The CDR3 DNA reads as TGTGCCAGCTCACCAGGAGGTACCACTGAAGCTTTCTTT.

Turning to this clone: At the DNA level, this CDR3 is encoded by other sequences in the same sample as well. This chain uses TRBV28 with TRBJ1-1; 8 bases map to TRBD1. The CDR3 extends over 14 amino acids. The V and J ends lost 7 bases and 1 base, in that order; junction bases with no gene match: 5. Germline CDR1 is MDHEN and CDR2 is SYDVKM. The CDR3 here is CASTRQGWNTEAFF. CDR3 coding DNA: TGTGCCAGCACCCGACAGGGGTGGAACACTGAAGCTTTCTTT.

CDR3 amino acids: CACNRNYGYTF. The CDR3, as DNA: TGTGCCTGTAACCGTAACTATGGCTACACCTTC. V is TRBV30 and J is TRBJ1-2; D remains ambiguous. The germline gives CDR1 GTSNPN, CDR2 SVGIG (reference sequence). The CDR3 has 11 residues. The V and J ends lost 6 bases and 1 base respectively, with 6 bases between them.

Here the CDR3 reads CASRNREIGYEQYF. In DNA, the CDR3 is TGTGCCAGCAGGAACAGGGAGATCGGCTACGAGCAGTACTTC. The genes are TRBV2 and TRBJ2-7; tentative D call: TRBD1 (6 bases). Germline CDR1 is SNHLY and CDR2 is FYNNEI. The CDR3 spans 14 residues. V lost 6 bases and J lost 3, with 15 bases in between.

Remarks on this clone: A much more abundant neighbour one base away suggests this may be a read error. At the DNA level, this CDR3 is encoded by other sequences in the same sample as well. The chain combines TRBV5-1 with TRBJ2-1, with 9 bases lining up with TRBD2. The junction had 4 bases not matched to a gene; V was cut back by 4 bases and J by 2 bases. This CDR3 is built from 15 residues. Per the germline V gene, CDR1 is SGHRS and CDR2 is YFSETQ. For the CDR3, the DNA is TGCGCCAGCAGCCTTTCTAGCGGGGCCTACAATGAGCAGTTCTTC. This gives the protein CASSLSSGAYNEQFF.

The chain recombines TRBV5-1 with TRBJ1-1, with unresolved D. Germline CDR1 SGHRS, CDR2 YFSETQ. The CDR3 covers 13 residues. Trimming pared 0 bases from V and 6 bases from J, leaving 9 bases between. CDR3 bases: TGCGCCAGCAGCTTGGATGGGTACGCTGAAGCTTTCTTT. It codes for CASSLDGYAEAFF.